Listed here are 2 T cell receptor beta chains from one sample, sequenced in a study of blood T cell repertoires in COVID-19. Produced via immunoSEQ multiplex PCR; TCRdb's table is partial and in-frame only. The sample includes roughly 420,000 clones, around 89% seen only once; the top ten take approximately 1%. Sequenced material: PBMCs or T cells enriched from blood (not recorded which). These receptors were obtained from a woman aged 30 to 39 with acute COVID-19.

This clone was counted a few times. This sequence joins TRBV5-1 and TRBJ2-2; D is perhaps TRBD1 (5 bases). V was shortened by 0 bases and J by 5 bases, with 11 bases between the two germline ends. Looked up from germline, CDR1 is SGHRS and CDR2 is YFSETQ. The CDR3 contains 15 residues. CDR3 in DNA: TGCGCCAGCAGCTTGGAAGGGGCCCTGACCGGGGAGCTGTTTTTT. Residues: CASSLEGALTGELFF.

This sequence joins TRBV3-1 (or the pseudogene TRBV3-2) and TRBJ1-5, with D unresolved. The CDR3 covers 14 residues. Trimming cost V 1 base and J 6 bases, with 10 bases left between them. The germline V gene has CDR1 LGHDT and CDR2 YNNKEL (reference sequence). This CDR3 reads CASSQGAGPQPQHF. In DNA, the CDR3 is TGTGCCAGCAGCCAAGGTGCGGGTCCTCAGCCCCAGCATTTT.